This record looks at one T cell receptor beta chain sequence and its context. Germline CDR1 reads LNHDA; CDR2 reads SQIVND (reference sequence). This CDR3 region has 13 residues. Trimming at V came to 7 bases and at J to 5 bases, leaving 7 bases not matched to a gene. The data stem from a study of cytomegalovirus exposure and HLA in healthy donors. In the PCR, 60 Vbeta and 13 Jbeta primers were used. Here immunoSEQ multiplex PCR was the method, and the copy in TCRdb shows in-frame clones only, minus some. The sample's table shows around 76,000 clones. Sequences were obtained from PBMCs. The V call is TRBV19, the J call TRBJ2-5, with TRBD1 matching over 7 bases. The sequence derives from a man aged 40-49 years in good health and CMV-seronegative. The CDR3 coding sequence is TGTGCCAGTACCAGACAGGGCAGCGAGACCCAGTACTTC. Translated: CASTRQGSETQYF.